The clone carrying this TCR beta chain was recorded many times. Its antigen is not known. This entry is derived from a study of read filtering for tumor transcriptome and immune sequencing. Germline V gene data show CDR1 as SNHLY and CDR2 as FYNNEI. Trimming removed 6 bases at V and 5 bases at J, with 12 bases between. The CDR3 consists of 13 residues. The library was built from roughly 400 ng RNA with molecular barcoded adaptors for alpha/delta and beta/gamma chains. TCRdb re-analysed the reads in MiXCR, keeping a single row per CDR3 protein. The sample has 100,000 to 150,000 distinct CDR3 sequences, over 10% seen once. Study findings and constraints: In IR-seq, single-read clonotypes were about 80% of clonotypes but roughly 3.5% of reads.

This TCR was recovered from a donor at least 40 years old with multiple myeloma. The gene calls are TRBV2 and TRBJ2-3; D gene ambiguous. The sample consisted of a population of CD138-negative cells sorted from bone marrow. CDR3 region: CASSGGVVDTQYF. The CDR3 DNA reads TGTGCCAGCAGCGGTGGAGTAGTAGATACGCAGTATTTT.